The rows below give T cell receptor beta chains drawn from one sample of a study of blood T cells in healthy people across ages. Each CDR3 protein gets one entry after TCRdb re-called the 5' RACE reads with MiXCR. The table shows some 750,000 distinct CDR3 sequences, with about 24% occurring only once. Sequencing was done on a sample of blood. The source of these receptors is a man aged 65 to 79 in good health. CDR3s include the opening cysteine and the closing phenylalanine or tryptophan. The order of the fields is V gene, clone size, D gene, J gene, CDR3 protein, CDR3 DNA. A D gene is named only where the DNA matches it firmly. Clone sizes are given selectively: once, few, many, or a class where the clone is expanded.

v_call: TRBV3-1
clone_size: NA
d_call: NA
j_call: TRBJ2-3
cdr3_aa: CASSQVGILDTQYF
cdr3_nt: TGTGCCAGCAGCCAAGTGGGAATCTTAGATACGCAGTATTTT

v_call: TRBV11-1
clone_size: NA
d_call: NA
j_call: TRBJ2-3
cdr3_aa: CASRFHPWDGNWTDTQYF
cdr3_nt: TGTGCCAGCAGATTCCACCCTTGGGATGGTAATTGGACAGATACGCAGTATTTT

v_call: TRBV29-1
clone_size: few
d_call: NA
j_call: TRBJ1-1
cdr3_aa: CSVDWGRTEAFF
cdr3_nt: TGCAGCGTTGATTGGGGTAGGACTGAAGCTTTCTTT

v_call: TRBV7-3
clone_size: few
d_call: NA
j_call: TRBJ2-3
cdr3_aa: CASSLTNRDTDTQYF
cdr3_nt: TGTGCCAGCAGCTTAACAAACCGGGACACAGATACGCAGTATTTT

v_call: TRBV5-1
clone_size: few
d_call: NA
j_call: TRBJ2-2
cdr3_aa: CASSLEGGAGELFF
cdr3_nt: TGCGCCAGCAGCTTGGAGGGAGGCGCCGGGGAGCTGTTTTTT

v_call: TRBV5-1
clone_size: NA
d_call: NA
j_call: TRBJ2-1
cdr3_aa: CASSFHSMGTSYNEQFF
cdr3_nt: TGCGCCAGCAGCTTCCACAGTATGGGGACATCCTACAATGAGCAGTTCTTC

v_call: TRBV12-5
clone_size: NA
d_call: NA
j_call: TRBJ2-1
cdr3_aa: CASGLVLGLTDSYNEQFF
cdr3_nt: TGTGCTAGTGGTTTGGTCTTAGGGTTGACAGACTCCTACAATGAGCAGTTCTTC

v_call: TRBV5-1
clone_size: few
d_call: NA
j_call: TRBJ1-4
cdr3_aa: CASSLGPRDRSNEKLFF
cdr3_nt: TGCGCCAGCAGCTTGGGCCCCCGGGACCGGTCTAATGAAAAACTGTTTTTT

v_call: TRBV12-3/TRBV12-4
clone_size: NA
d_call: NA
j_call: TRBJ2-3
cdr3_aa: CASSFGVARTDMQYF
cdr3_nt: TGTGCCAGCAGTTTCGGAGTAGCTCGCACAGATATGCAATATTTT

v_call: TRBV5-1
clone_size: NA
d_call: TRBD1
j_call: TRBJ2-7
cdr3_aa: CASSLTSGTGAYEQYF
cdr3_nt: TGCGCCAGCAGCTTGACCTCCGGGACAGGAGCCTACGAGCAGTACTTC

v_call: TRBV20-1
clone_size: few
d_call: NA
j_call: TRBJ1-1
cdr3_aa: CSAPRQGRREAFF
cdr3_nt: TGCAGTGCTCCCCGGCAGGGGCGCCGTGAAGCTTTCTTT

v_call: TRBV13
clone_size: few
d_call: TRBD2
j_call: TRBJ2-1
cdr3_aa: CASSTQTSSGQFF
cdr3_nt: TGTGCCAGCAGCACCCAGACTAGCAGTGGGCAGTTCTTC

v_call: TRBV6-5
clone_size: NA
d_call: NA
j_call: TRBJ2-1
cdr3_aa: CASSYGGGSTQGYSYNEQFF
cdr3_nt: TGTGCCAGCAGTTACGGGGGGGGCTCAACCCAAGGATACTCCTACAATGAGCAGTTCTTC

v_call: TRBV5-1
clone_size: once
d_call: NA
j_call: TRBJ1-3
cdr3_aa: CAGSLPLEGTIYF
cdr3_nt: TGCGCCGGCAGCTTGCCCCTGGAGGGCACCATATATTTT

v_call: TRBV28
clone_size: NA
d_call: NA
j_call: TRBJ2-5
cdr3_aa: CASSLDRGPRYF
cdr3_nt: TGTGCCAGCAGTTTAGACCGGGGGCCTAGGTACTTC

v_call: TRBV6-5
clone_size: few
d_call: NA
j_call: TRBJ1-5
cdr3_aa: CASSPVRDQPQHF
cdr3_nt: TGTGCCAGCAGCCCGGTCAGGGATCAGCCCCAGCATTTT

v_call: TRBV20-1
clone_size: NA
d_call: NA
j_call: TRBJ2-5
cdr3_aa: CSASNRETQYF
cdr3_nt: TGCAGTGCTTCCAATAGGGAGACCCAGTACTTC

v_call: TRBV7-9
clone_size: many
d_call: NA
j_call: TRBJ2-1
cdr3_aa: CASSSGLNEQFF
cdr3_nt: TGTGCCAGCAGCTCGGGGCTCAATGAGCAGTTCTTC

v_call: TRBV20-1
clone_size: few
d_call: NA
j_call: TRBJ2-2
cdr3_aa: CSALNRDKNTGELFF
cdr3_nt: TGCAGTGCCCTGAACCGGGACAAGAACACCGGGGAGCTGTTTTTT

v_call: TRBV6-5
clone_size: once
d_call: NA
j_call: TRBJ1-1
cdr3_aa: CASSYSSSRVRSTEAFF
cdr3_nt: TGTGCCAGCAGTTACTCGAGTAGCAGGGTGCGAAGCACTGAAGCTTTCTTT

v_call: TRBV20-1
clone_size: NA
d_call: TRBD1
j_call: TRBJ2-7
cdr3_aa: CSAVPSGQGGSLSQEQYF
cdr3_nt: TGCAGTGCCGTACCATCGGGACAGGGTGGGTCATTAAGTCAGGAGCAGTACTTC

v_call: TRBV27
clone_size: NA
d_call: NA
j_call: TRBJ2-7
cdr3_aa: CASSPTDSPYEQYF
cdr3_nt: TGTGCCAGCAGTCCGACAGACAGTCCCTACGAGCAGTACTTC

v_call: TRBV28
clone_size: few
d_call: NA
j_call: TRBJ2-5
cdr3_aa: CASSLILYQETQYF
cdr3_nt: TGTGCCAGCAGTCTAATTCTTTACCAAGAGACCCAGTACTTC

v_call: TRBV2
clone_size: NA
d_call: NA
j_call: TRBJ2-5
cdr3_aa: CAGQGQGETQYF
cdr3_nt: TGTGCCGGCCAAGGGCAGGGTGAGACCCAGTACTTC

v_call: TRBV7-9
clone_size: many
d_call: NA
j_call: TRBJ2-5
cdr3_aa: CASKWTVQETQYF
cdr3_nt: TGTGCCAGCAAATGGACAGTTCAAGAGACCCAGTACTTC

v_call: TRBV15
clone_size: NA
d_call: NA
j_call: TRBJ2-5
cdr3_aa: CATSRDVGETQYF
cdr3_nt: TGTGCCACCAGCAGAGATGTCGGGGAGACCCAGTACTTC

v_call: TRBV5-1
clone_size: few
d_call: TRBD1
j_call: TRBJ1-1
cdr3_aa: CASSMSGQGHTEAFF
cdr3_nt: TGCGCCAGCAGCATGTCGGGACAGGGGCACACTGAAGCTTTCTTT

v_call: TRBV5-1
clone_size: few
d_call: TRBD2
j_call: TRBJ2-7
cdr3_aa: CASSLSGSACEQYF
cdr3_nt: TGCGCCAGCAGCTTGAGCGGGAGTGCCTGCGAGCAGTACTTC

v_call: TRBV29-1
clone_size: NA
d_call: NA
j_call: TRBJ2-3
cdr3_aa: CSVEWGRGTDTQYF
cdr3_nt: TGCAGCGTTGAATGGGGTAGGGGCACAGATACGCAGTATTTT

v_call: TRBV12-3/TRBV12-4
clone_size: few
d_call: NA
j_call: TRBJ1-4
cdr3_aa: CAGRATGRLGKLFF
cdr3_nt: TGTGCCGGCAGGGCAACAGGGAGATTGGGAAAACTGTTTTTT

v_call: TRBV20-1
clone_size: NA
d_call: NA
j_call: TRBJ1-1
cdr3_aa: CSAPGLGNTEAFF
cdr3_nt: TGCAGTGCCCCGGGGCTAGGGAACACTGAAGCTTTCTTT

v_call: TRBV20-1
clone_size: NA
d_call: NA
j_call: TRBJ1-3
cdr3_aa: CSAPQSYSGNTIYF
cdr3_nt: TGCAGTGCTCCGCAGAGTTACTCTGGAAACACCATATATTTT

v_call: TRBV29-1
clone_size: few
d_call: TRBD1
j_call: TRBJ1-2
cdr3_aa: CSVGQGLYGYTF
cdr3_nt: TGCAGCGTTGGACAGGGTCTATATGGCTACACCTTC

v_call: TRBV20-1
clone_size: few
d_call: NA
j_call: TRBJ2-3
cdr3_aa: CSASWGGTDTQYF
cdr3_nt: TGCAGTGCTAGTTGGGGGGGCACAGATACGCAGTATTTT

v_call: TRBV12-3/TRBV12-4
clone_size: few
d_call: TRBD2
j_call: TRBJ2-3
cdr3_aa: CASSSLAGITDTQYF
cdr3_nt: TGTGCCAGCAGTTCACTAGCGGGAATCACAGATACGCAGTATTTT

v_call: TRBV11-2
clone_size: many
d_call: NA
j_call: TRBJ2-7
cdr3_aa: CASSPRRGIDYEQYF
cdr3_nt: TGTGCCAGTAGCCCCCGCCGGGGGATAGACTACGAGCAGTACTTC

v_call: TRBV6-1
clone_size: NA
d_call: TRBD1
j_call: TRBJ2-4
cdr3_aa: CASSGTGYAKNIQYF
cdr3_nt: TGTGCCAGCAGTGGGACAGGGTACGCCAAAAACATTCAGTACTTC

v_call: TRBV7-8
clone_size: once
d_call: TRBD1
j_call: TRBJ2-7
cdr3_aa: CASRKTGVHYEQYF
cdr3_nt: TGTGCCAGCAGAAAGACAGGGGTCCACTACGAGCAGTACTTC

v_call: TRBV20-1
clone_size: NA
d_call: TRBD2
j_call: TRBJ2-5
cdr3_aa: CSARGGLAGPQGETQYF
cdr3_nt: TGCAGTGCTAGAGGCGGACTAGCGGGGCCACAAGGAGAGACCCAGTACTTC

v_call: TRBV25-1
clone_size: NA
d_call: TRBD1
j_call: TRBJ2-2
cdr3_aa: CASSETRGRRTGELFF
cdr3_nt: TGTGCCAGCAGCGAAACGAGGGGGCGCAGAACCGGGGAGCTGTTTTTT

v_call: TRBV5-6
clone_size: NA
d_call: NA
j_call: TRBJ2-4
cdr3_aa: CASSSWTLAKNIQYF
cdr3_nt: TGTGCCAGCAGCTCGTGGACACTAGCCAAAAACATTCAGTACTTC

v_call: TRBV7-9
clone_size: NA
d_call: NA
j_call: TRBJ2-5
cdr3_aa: CASTLNGLSQETQYF
cdr3_nt: TGTGCCAGCACCTTAAACGGACTAAGCCAAGAGACCCAGTACTTC

v_call: TRBV18
clone_size: NA
d_call: NA
j_call: TRBJ2-6
cdr3_aa: CASSNRVTGTGANVLTF
cdr3_nt: TGCGCCAGCTCTAATCGCGTCACAGGAACTGGGGCCAACGTCCTGACTTTC

v_call: TRBV25-1
clone_size: few
d_call: NA
j_call: TRBJ2-1
cdr3_aa: CASSERVSYNEQFF
cdr3_nt: TGTGCCAGCAGTGAACGGGTCTCCTACAATGAGCAGTTCTTC

v_call: TRBV28
clone_size: many
d_call: NA
j_call: TRBJ2-7
cdr3_aa: CASSLSARRAESSYEQYF
cdr3_nt: TGTGCCAGCAGTTTATCCGCTCGTCGCGCAGAGAGCTCCTACGAGCAGTACTTC

v_call: TRBV12-3/TRBV12-4
clone_size: many
d_call: NA
j_call: TRBJ2-7
cdr3_aa: CASSPVSGGSYEQYF
cdr3_nt: TGTGCCAGCAGTCCCGTGTCAGGGGGGTCCTACGAGCAGTACTTC

v_call: TRBV28
clone_size: few
d_call: NA
j_call: TRBJ2-7
cdr3_aa: CASSSQGPNYEQYF
cdr3_nt: TGTGCCAGCAGTTCCCAGGGTCCCAACTACGAGCAGTACTTC

v_call: TRBV7-2
clone_size: few
d_call: NA
j_call: TRBJ2-1
cdr3_aa: CASSLVQGSNEQFF
cdr3_nt: TGTGCCAGCAGCTTAGTCCAGGGATCAAATGAGCAGTTCTTC

v_call: TRBV29-1
clone_size: few
d_call: TRBD1
j_call: TRBJ2-5
cdr3_aa: CSVETRGRETQYF
cdr3_nt: TGCAGCGTTGAGACGAGGGGGCGGGAGACCCAGTACTTC

v_call: TRBV9
clone_size: few
d_call: NA
j_call: TRBJ2-3
cdr3_aa: CASSVEAGTDTQYF
cdr3_nt: TGTGCCAGCAGCGTAGAGGCGGGCACAGATACGCAGTATTTT

v_call: TRBV19
clone_size: few
d_call: TRBD2
j_call: TRBJ2-1
cdr3_aa: CASAGGIVREQFF
cdr3_nt: TGTGCCAGTGCGGGAGGGATCGTCCGTGAGCAGTTCTTC

v_call: TRBV27
clone_size: NA
d_call: NA
j_call: TRBJ1-3
cdr3_aa: CASSPWTPLGGNTIYF
cdr3_nt: TGTGCCAGCAGTCCTTGGACCCCGTTGGGTGGAAACACCATATATTTT